This paragraph covers one T cell receptor (beta chain) sequence. Its antigen is undetermined. The trim removed 1 base at V and 0 bases at J, leaving 13 bases unmatched. This CDR3 is built from 20 residues. Per the germline V gene, CDR1 is LGHNA and CDR2 is YSLEER. The repertoire was sequenced with immunoSEQ multiplex PCR; TCRdb's copy has only in-frame clones and lacks some. The profile shows 95,000 to 150,000 clones, 85% to 95% of them singletons. The data originate from a study of T cell responses to AZD1222 COVID-19 vaccine. Notes on the study in general: Breadth and depth of Spike-specific TCRs rose after two AZD1222 doses.

The chain links TRBV4-3 to TRBJ1-4; 8 bases line up with TRBD1. The sample was peripheral blood, taken 28 days after the second AZD1222 dose. The sequence derives from an adult who received the AZD1222 COVID-19 vaccine. The CDR3 reads CASSQVTPGGAPPTNEKLFF. The CDR3, as DNA: TGCGCCAGCAGCCAAGTGACCCCAGGGGGCGCCCCCCCAACTAATGAAAAACTGTTTTTT.